What follows are 10 T cell receptor beta chains derived from one specimen sequenced in a study of T cells after posttransplantation cyclophosphamide. Clones were read by immunoSEQ multiplex PCR, and TCRdb kept only the in-frame ones, dropping some. The sample yields roughly 30,000 clones, 80% to 90% seen once. Sequencing input: PBMCs. These receptors were collected from a woman aged 40 to 50 with a blood cancer, CMV-positive, and with a related stem cell donor.

V usage is TRBV12-5 and J usage is TRBJ1-2; D is ambiguous. The germline gives CDR1 LGHNT, CDR2 FRNRAP. The V and J ends lost 2 bases and 5 bases respectively, with 9 bases between them. CDR3 size: 13 residues. This CDR3 is CASGLLSRYGYTF. CDR3 nucleotide sequence: TGTGCTAGTGGTTTGCTTTCGCGGTATGGCTACACCTTC. Looking up the rest from reference TRBV12-5 and TRBJ1-2 gives the full variable domain: DARVTQTPRHKVTEMGQEVTMRCQPILGHNTVFWYRQTMMQGLELLAYFRNRAPLDDSGMPKDRFSAEMPDATLATLKIQPSEPRDSAVYFCASGLLSRYGYTFGSGTRLTVV.

The J gene is TRBJ1-1, the V gene TRBV18, with 7 bases that match TRBD1. The V gene end was trimmed by 0 bases and the J gene end by 4 bases; junction bases not matched to a gene: 5. Germline V gene lookup returns CDR1 KGHSH and CDR2 LQKENI. The CDR3 extends over 15 amino acids. This CDR3 reads CASSPPGGGITEAFF. CDR3 DNA: TGTGCCAGCTCACCACCAGGGGGCGGAATCACTGAAGCTTTCTTT.

This clone was found a few times. V and J are TRBV9 and TRBJ2-3; D ambiguous. V lost 3 bases and J lost 6, with 17 bases in between. Germline V CDR1 and CDR2: SGDLS, YYNGEE. This CDR3 is built from 15 residues. CDR3 DNA sequence: TGTGCCAGCAGCGCGTTGGATCCTTTGGGCGATACGCAGTATTTT. Translated: CASSALDPLGDTQYF.

V gene TRBV7-9 combines with J gene TRBJ1-1; 10 bases fit TRBD1. V lost 1 base, J lost 3 bases, and 2 bases stayed unmatched. Germline CDR1 SEHNR, CDR2 FQNEAQ (reference sequence). The CDR3 is made up of 15 amino acids. The CDR3: CASSLDGQGDTEAFF. The CDR3 DNA follows: TGTGCCAGCAGCTTAGATGGACAGGGGGACACTGAAGCTTTCTTT.

The chain joins TRBV5-1 to TRBJ2-5; TRBD2 might be the D (6 bases). The CDR3 totals 13 residues. From germline, CDR1 is SGHRS and CDR2 YFSETQ. Trimming shortened V by 1 base and J by 4 bases, and 8 bases separated the two germline ends. The CDR3 protein is CASSLKGGETQYF. Written as DNA, the CDR3 is TGCGCCAGCAGCTTGAAGGGAGGAGAGACCCAGTACTTC. The full variable domain, its missing parts supplied by reference TRBV5-1 and TRBJ2-5, is KAGVTQTPRYLIKTRGQQVTLSCSPISGHRSVSWYQQTPGQGLQFLFEYFSETQRNKGNFPGRFSGRQFSNSRSEMNVSTLELGDSALYLCASSLKGGETQYFGPGTRLLVL.

The genes are TRBV4-1 and TRBJ1-4; possible D gene TRBD1, 6 bases. The germline CDR1 and CDR2 sequences are MGHRA and YSYEKL. The CDR3 is made up of 17 amino acids. The V end was cut by 3 bases, the J end by 7 bases, with 21 bases between. The CDR3 coding sequence is TGCGCCAGCAGCCATATGGGCGGGGGCAGGGCAAGTGAAAAACTGTTTTTT. This translates into CASSHMGGGRASEKLFF.

This rearrangement joins TRBV25-1 to TRBJ1-5; D is possibly TRBD1 (6 bases). Looked up from germline, CDR1 is MGHDK and CDR2 is SYGVNS. This CDR3 comprises 15 residues. V was cut by 2 bases and J by 4 bases, with 12 bases left in between. In nucleotides, the CDR3 is TGTGCCAGCAGTGAAACAGGGATGGGTAATCAGCCCCAGCATTTT. It specifies CASSETGMGNQPQHF.

This clone was observed once. The rearrangement joins TRBV27 to TRBJ2-4; D possibly corresponds to TRBD1 (5 bases). CDR1 MNHEY and CDR2 SMNVEV come from the germline V gene (reference sequence). The CDR3 is 14 residues long. The V and J ends lost 6 bases and 3 bases respectively, with 12 bases between them. CDR3 DNA: TGTGCCAGCAGCAACCACCAGGGCAAAAACATTCAGTACTTC. Translating gives CASSNHQGKNIQYF.

The chain combines TRBV29-1 with TRBJ2-7, with TRBD1 identical over 7 bases. This CDR3 is built from 13 residues. J lost 7 bases, V lost 2 bases, and 8 bases had no gene match. Germline loops: CDR1 SQVTM, CDR2 ANQGSEA. The CDR3 DNA follows: TGCAGCGTTGAAAAGGGACAGAGGCATGAGCAGTACTTC. It yields the protein CSVEKGQRHEQYF.

This chain connects TRBV5-1 to TRBJ2-1; maybe TRBD1 (5 bases). This CDR3 region has 16 residues. In germline, CDR1 is SGHRS, CDR2 YFSETQ. The ends were cut back, 4 bases at V and 6 bases at J, with 20 bases in the middle. The CDR3 region is CASSPNGQILGNEQFF. CDR3 coding DNA: TGCGCCAGCAGCCCCAACGGACAAATTCTCGGCAATGAGCAGTTCTTC.